This T cell receptor beta chain was sequenced in a study of blood T cell repertoires in COVID-19. At the level of the study: Donors in the United States, Italy and Spain gave samples during acute or convalescent COVID-19. T cells, B-cell-depleted T cells, or PBMCs provided the cDNA or gDNA that served as material.

The CDR3 totals 14 residues. V shed 2 bases and J 3 bases; nucleotides not matched to a gene: 5. Germline-derived CDR1 and CDR2 are SGDLS and YYNGEE. As handled by the study authors: Estimation of nucleated cell counts relied on the amplification of reference gene primers. Profiled with immunoSEQ multiplex PCR; TCRdb holds only in-frame clones, not every one. The V and J calls and the clone size are those of that table, but D and trimming were determined from the DNA. The sample records tens of thousands of clones, about 81% being singletons. The gene calls are TRBV9 and TRBJ2-7, with TRBD1 identical over 7 bases. Material: peripheral blood. The sequence derives from a human donor in a cohort sampled during active COVID-19. CDR3 sequence reads: CASSVQGESYEQYF. The CDR3 bases are TGTGCCAGCAGCGTCCAGGGGGAGAGCTACGAGCAGTACTTC.